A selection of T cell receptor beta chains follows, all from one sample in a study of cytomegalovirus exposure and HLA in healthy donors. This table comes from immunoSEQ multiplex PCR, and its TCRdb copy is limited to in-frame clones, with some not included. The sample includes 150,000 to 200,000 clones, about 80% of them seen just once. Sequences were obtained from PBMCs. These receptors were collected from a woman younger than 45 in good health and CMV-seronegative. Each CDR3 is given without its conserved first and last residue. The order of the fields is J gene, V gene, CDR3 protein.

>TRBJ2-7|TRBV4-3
ASSQELDRAYEQY
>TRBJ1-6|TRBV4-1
ASSQDPGGNSPLH
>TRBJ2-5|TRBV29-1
SVAHLAGVQETQY
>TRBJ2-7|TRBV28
ASSLYRRGANLYEQY
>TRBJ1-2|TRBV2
ASRYRGGYT
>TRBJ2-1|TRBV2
ASSEGATGEQF
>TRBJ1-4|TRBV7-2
ASSRLALNEKLF
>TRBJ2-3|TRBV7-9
ASSLDGQGADTQY
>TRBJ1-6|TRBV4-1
ASSQGLGARRGSPLH
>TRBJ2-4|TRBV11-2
ASSDPGQGANSQY
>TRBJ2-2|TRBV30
AWSPSHPAGELF
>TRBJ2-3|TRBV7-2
ASSTGQLTDTQY
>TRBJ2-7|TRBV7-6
ASSLSGLEQY
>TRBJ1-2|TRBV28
ASSFEGTGKRFGYT
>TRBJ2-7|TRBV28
ASNGFRDRVYEQY
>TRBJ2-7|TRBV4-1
ASSQARGQGKFYEQY
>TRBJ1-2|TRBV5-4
ASSLARGDGYT
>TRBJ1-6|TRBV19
ASSALGTANNSPLH
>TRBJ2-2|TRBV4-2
ASSQPTGGNGELF
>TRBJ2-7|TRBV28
ASVGTSGRAGEY
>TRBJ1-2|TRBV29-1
SVEVGGQEIYGYT
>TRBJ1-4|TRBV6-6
ASSSGTSAQQKLF
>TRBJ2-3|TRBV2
ASSSSDTQY
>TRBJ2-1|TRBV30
AWTVASLRDEQF
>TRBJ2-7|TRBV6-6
ASSSTAVSHYEQY
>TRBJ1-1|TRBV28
ASSLWRENTEAF
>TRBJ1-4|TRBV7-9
ASSKGRDPGEKLF
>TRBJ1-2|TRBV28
ASSLLTLGTNGYT
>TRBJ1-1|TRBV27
ASSASGGLGTEAF
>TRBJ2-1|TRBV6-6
ASSSGLAGGHNEQF
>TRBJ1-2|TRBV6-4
ASSDSSREGYT
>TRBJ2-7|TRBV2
ASTRLAGGQEQY
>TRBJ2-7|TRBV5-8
ASSVTGSNGYEQY
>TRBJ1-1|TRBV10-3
AISESWGGTVNTEAF
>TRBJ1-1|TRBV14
ASSQDSGRGITEAF
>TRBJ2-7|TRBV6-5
ASSELRDRPYEQY
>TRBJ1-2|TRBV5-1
ASSTGTVNYGYT
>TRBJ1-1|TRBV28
ASSSGLPNTEAF
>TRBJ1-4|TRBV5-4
ASSGPGATNEKLF
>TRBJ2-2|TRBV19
ASSTWTEPTGELF
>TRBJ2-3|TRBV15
ATGARYTDTQY
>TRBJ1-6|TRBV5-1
ASSNRADGSPLH
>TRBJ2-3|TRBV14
ASSQMGILGSLN
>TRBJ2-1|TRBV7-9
ASSWLEAPYNEQF
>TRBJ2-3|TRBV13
ASSLRTSRDTQY
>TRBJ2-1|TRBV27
ASSLYPGGGHNAGPTYNEQF
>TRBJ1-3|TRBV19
ASSISVSGNTIY
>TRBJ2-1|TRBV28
ASGGTGGSYNEQF
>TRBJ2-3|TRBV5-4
ASSLAGGPTDTQY